Listed below are T cell receptor beta chains from one sample, sequenced in a study of blood T cell repertoires in COVID-19. Produced via immunoSEQ multiplex PCR; TCRdb's table is partial and in-frame only. The table includes approximately 150,000 clones, more than 75% detected once. The sequencing sample was made of peripheral blood. These receptors were collected from a woman aged 45-60 years with COVID-19, enrolled during active disease. Each CDR3 is given with its conserved first and last residue. D genes are given only for firm matches. Some rows have no size entry. The others give once, few or many, or a class for an expanded clone.

CDR3aa	v_gene	j_gene	d_gene	abundance
CASSPTPAGGRETQYF	TRBV7-3	TRBJ2-5	TRBD2	-
CASSLEQYYGYTF	TRBV11-2	TRBJ1-2	-	-
CASSQDLAGLQPQHF	TRBV4-3	TRBJ1-5	-	-
CASSLVAGDDPQHF	TRBV7-9	TRBJ1-5	-	-
CASSKGVDAAYEQYF	TRBV7-3	TRBJ2-7	-	-
CATSDSAVGEAFF	TRBV24-1	TRBJ1-1	-	-
CASSGTGSFYNEQFF	TRBV25-1	TRBJ2-1	TRBD1	-
CASILGLEGYNEQFF	TRBV5-5	TRBJ2-1	TRBD2	-
CASSLGAGDTSEKLFF	TRBV11-2	TRBJ1-4	-	-
CASSTRGLPNYGYTF	TRBV28	TRBJ1-2	-	-
CASSRQGDTGELFF	TRBV5-1	TRBJ2-2	TRBD1	-
CASSIGGYSNQPQHF	TRBV19	TRBJ1-5	-	-
CASSFQQGGAGELFF	TRBV6-5	TRBJ2-2	-	-
CASSAVTSGGADTQYF	TRBV5-1	TRBJ2-3	TRBD2	-
CAFTGAPTNEKLFF	TRBV30	TRBJ1-4	TRBD1	-
CASSIALTGTYEQYF	TRBV19	TRBJ2-7	TRBD1	-
CASSSRVNTEAFF	TRBV7-2	TRBJ1-1	-	once
CASSPLVEKGWSEAFF	TRBV3-1/TRBV3-2	TRBJ1-1	-	-
CASSLDRPSSPLHF	TRBV7-9	TRBJ1-6	-	few
CASSPRGFWEETQYF	TRBV3-1/TRBV3-2	TRBJ2-5	-	-
CASSHGGRTYEQYF	TRBV27	TRBJ2-7	-	-
CASSVLADYEQYF	TRBV5-5	TRBJ2-7	-	once
CATSGSEVYGYTF	TRBV15	TRBJ1-2	-	-
CASSPTGNQPQHF	TRBV5-1	TRBJ1-5	-	-
CASRQGNGNQPQHF	TRBV6-5	TRBJ1-5	TRBD1	-
CASSLLSVQGYEQYF	TRBV5-6	TRBJ2-7	TRBD1	-
CASSQEGGNTEAFF	TRBV14	TRBJ1-1	-	-
CASSHPNSEQYF	TRBV4-3	TRBJ2-7	-	-
CASSDSGQLYNEQFF	TRBV6-6	TRBJ2-1	-	-
CASSVGTVNTGELFF	TRBV11-3	TRBJ2-2	TRBD1	-
CASSQQEGRNTEAFF	TRBV7-6	TRBJ1-1	-	-
CASSLVWGGEQYF	TRBV7-2	TRBJ2-7	TRBD2	-